These T cell receptor beta chains were read from a single sample in a study of T cell responses to AZD1222 COVID-19 vaccine. The assay was immunoSEQ multiplex PCR, and TCRdb's table has in-frame clones only and misses some. Of more than 150,000 clones listed, 85% to 95% are singletons. The material was peripheral blood, obtained on day 0 of AZD1222 vaccination. The receptors stem from an adult in good health. The conserved cysteine and the conserved F or W are not part of the CDR3 here. Each record gives: V gene, J gene, CDR3 protein.

V gene: TRBV2; J gene: TRBJ1-3; CDR3 protein: ASIGGRQGSDGNTIY
V gene: TRBV28; J gene: TRBJ1-1; CDR3 protein: ASNQGLNTEAF
V gene: TRBV18; J gene: TRBJ1-4; CDR3 protein: ASSSGAENEKLF
V gene: TRBV9; J gene: TRBJ1-2; CDR3 protein: ASSVETGNYRGYT
V gene: TRBV27; J gene: TRBJ1-1; CDR3 protein: ASSWEGNTEAF
V gene: TRBV5-4; J gene: TRBJ1-2; CDR3 protein: ASSLQAYGYT
V gene: TRBV5-5; J gene: TRBJ1-2; CDR3 protein: ASSLVWGSSYGYT
V gene: TRBV2; J gene: TRBJ1-5; CDR3 protein: ASEGRTASNQPQH
V gene: TRBV19; J gene: TRBJ1-2; CDR3 protein: ASSIVAANYGYT
V gene: TRBV6-1; J gene: TRBJ2-1; CDR3 protein: ASSERGAGTSLQF
V gene: TRBV5-4; J gene: TRBJ2-1; CDR3 protein: ASSPRLLNEQF
V gene: TRBV7-2; J gene: TRBJ2-1; CDR3 protein: ASSLAGGGPFNEQF
V gene: TRBV19; J gene: TRBJ1-6; CDR3 protein: ASSVGAWVNSPLH
V gene: TRBV15; J gene: TRBJ1-5; CDR3 protein: ATSRLHGQVNQPQH
V gene: TRBV4-1; J gene: TRBJ2-7; CDR3 protein: ASSQGIAHHEQY
V gene: TRBV29-1; J gene: TRBJ2-3; CDR3 protein: SVGPSGFTDTQY
V gene: TRBV11-2; J gene: TRBJ1-3; CDR3 protein: ASSLDQVSTGNTIY
V gene: TRBV19; J gene: TRBJ2-2; CDR3 protein: ASSSQGNTGELF
V gene: TRBV9; J gene: TRBJ1-1; CDR3 protein: ASSVGGTGNTEAF
V gene: TRBV15; J gene: TRBJ1-2; CDR3 protein: ATSRDSGYYGYT
V gene: TRBV12-3/TRBV12-4; J gene: TRBJ2-3; CDR3 protein: ASTLRSGDTQY
V gene: TRBV6-5; J gene: TRBJ1-2; CDR3 protein: ASSQGLYGYT
V gene: TRBV6-1; J gene: TRBJ1-6; CDR3 protein: ASSDGGQGATNSPLH
V gene: TRBV6-5; J gene: TRBJ1-4; CDR3 protein: ASRRGGTTNEKLF
V gene: TRBV10-1; J gene: TRBJ2-5; CDR3 protein: ASRDSQETQY
V gene: TRBV5-1; J gene: TRBJ2-1; CDR3 protein: ASSLGQQYNEQF
V gene: TRBV3-1/TRBV3-2; J gene: TRBJ1-2; CDR3 protein: ASSYKPRFYGYT
V gene: TRBV28; J gene: TRBJ2-5; CDR3 protein: ASSLTGAGGLKTQY
V gene: TRBV10-3; J gene: TRBJ1-2; CDR3 protein: AISEGVGYGYT
V gene: TRBV7-9; J gene: TRBJ1-3; CDR3 protein: ASSPRRGNTIY
V gene: TRBV9; J gene: TRBJ1-2; CDR3 protein: ASSPRLTANYGYT
V gene: TRBV5-4; J gene: TRBJ2-5; CDR3 protein: ASSSSGSIKTQY
V gene: TRBV5-5; J gene: TRBJ2-7; CDR3 protein: ASSQQGANEQY
V gene: TRBV29-1; J gene: TRBJ1-2; CDR3 protein: SVTGVANYGYT
V gene: TRBV9; J gene: TRBJ1-6; CDR3 protein: ASSVEPDNSPLH
V gene: TRBV7-2; J gene: TRBJ1-2; CDR3 protein: ASSLPGQPYGYT
V gene: TRBV7-3; J gene: TRBJ2-2; CDR3 protein: ASSTPGGELF
V gene: TRBV19; J gene: TRBJ2-5; CDR3 protein: ASSRTSGSMSQY
V gene: TRBV5-6; J gene: TRBJ2-7; CDR3 protein: ASSFGLLKPNSYEQY
V gene: TRBV19; J gene: TRBJ1-1; CDR3 protein: ASSITGKAYYEAF
V gene: TRBV9; J gene: TRBJ1-6; CDR3 protein: ASGSVSSYNSPLH
V gene: TRBV19; J gene: TRBJ1-2; CDR3 protein: ASSLTGANYGYT
V gene: TRBV6-5; J gene: TRBJ1-1; CDR3 protein: ASSYSDRGSTEAF
V gene: TRBV5-4; J gene: TRBJ1-1; CDR3 protein: ASSLRGSEAF
V gene: TRBV10-3; J gene: TRBJ2-7; CDR3 protein: AISDGYEQY
V gene: TRBV28; J gene: TRBJ2-7; CDR3 protein: ASRAGTGSYEQY
V gene: TRBV20-1; J gene: TRBJ1-1; CDR3 protein: SALGQLEAF
V gene: TRBV19; J gene: TRBJ2-1; CDR3 protein: ASNLAGAYNEQF
V gene: TRBV7-9; J gene: TRBJ2-3; CDR3 protein: ASSLEANTDTQY
V gene: TRBV13; J gene: TRBJ2-2; CDR3 protein: ASILSERGDTGELF
V gene: TRBV5-6; J gene: TRBJ2-1; CDR3 protein: ASSRGPPEQF
V gene: TRBV27; J gene: TRBJ2-7; CDR3 protein: ASSPRQGFEQY